This T cell receptor (beta chain) was sequenced during a study of T-cell memory formation after mild COVID-19. TCRdb called the 5' RACE reads again in MiXCR, with one record for every CDR3 protein. The sample lists fewer than 300,000 distinct CDR3 sequences; 18% were seen once. The study, taken as a whole, reports: Largely, contracting CD4+ clones fell within CM and EM, and contracting CD8+ clones within EMRA. In pre-infection memory, a portion of responding clones appeared, which suggested that cross-reactive memory joined. Second-wave clones that peaked on day 37 lacked confirmed SARS-CoV-2 specificity. Clones contracting day 15 to 85 were balanced CD4/CD8; later expanders leaned CD4+.

CDR3 length: 17 amino acids. The germline gives CDR1 LGHNA, CDR2 YSLEER. The V and J ends lost 0 bases and 8 bases respectively, with 22 bases between them. This clonotype has just one count. Its antigen is currently unknown. This chain uses TRBV4-3 with TRBJ1-2; D is perhaps TRBD1 (5 bases). The source of this sequence is a man younger than 35 who had mild COVID-19 (a few samples of this study predate the infection). Cell type and time point are not known. Material: PBMCs or a T cell subset sorted from them (not recorded which). CDR3 amino acids: CASSQDARAQVTSGYTF. CDR3 DNA sequence: TGCGCCAGCAGCCAAGATGCGAGGGCACAGGTTACTTCCGGCTACACCTTC.